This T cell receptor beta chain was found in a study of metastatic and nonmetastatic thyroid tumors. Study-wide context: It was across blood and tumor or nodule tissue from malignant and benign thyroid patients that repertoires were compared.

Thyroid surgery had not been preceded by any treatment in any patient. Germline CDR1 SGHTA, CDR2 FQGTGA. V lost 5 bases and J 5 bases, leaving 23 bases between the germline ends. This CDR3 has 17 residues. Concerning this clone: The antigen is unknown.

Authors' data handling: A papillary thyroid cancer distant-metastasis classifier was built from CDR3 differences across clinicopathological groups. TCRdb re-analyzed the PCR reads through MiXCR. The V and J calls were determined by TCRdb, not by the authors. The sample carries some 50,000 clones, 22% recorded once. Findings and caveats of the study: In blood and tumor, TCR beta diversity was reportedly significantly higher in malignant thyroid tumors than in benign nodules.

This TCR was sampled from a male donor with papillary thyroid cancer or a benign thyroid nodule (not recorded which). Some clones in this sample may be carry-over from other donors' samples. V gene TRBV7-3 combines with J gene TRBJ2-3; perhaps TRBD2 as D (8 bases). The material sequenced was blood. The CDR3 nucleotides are TGTGCCAGCAGCCAAACTAGCGGTGGGGCAGGGGGAGATACGCAGTATTTT. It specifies CASSQTSGGAGGDTQYF.